Listed below are T cell receptor beta chains from one sample, sequenced in a study of blood T cell repertoires in COVID-19. Profiled with immunoSEQ multiplex PCR; TCRdb holds only in-frame clones, not every one. The table has about 220,000 clones, around 82% seen once. Sample: peripheral blood. These receptors all stem from a woman in her 30s who had recovered from COVID-19. CDR3s include the opening cysteine and the closing phenylalanine or tryptophan. D genes are given only for firm matches.

j_gene,v_gene,d_gene,CDR3aa
TRBJ1-2,TRBV3-1/TRBV3-2,NA,CASSQDFGGYEGYTF
TRBJ2-3,TRBV25-1,TRBD2,CASSALAGVSGTQYF
TRBJ2-5,TRBV7-2,TRBD2,CASSLVGRVETQYF
TRBJ2-3,TRBV19,NA,CASSLTKGGTDTQYF
TRBJ2-3,TRBV13,NA,CASSSGGLPSTDTQYF
TRBJ1-2,TRBV6-6,TRBD1,CASSYGTVYGYTF
TRBJ2-3,TRBV6-5,TRBD2,CASSYASGATDTQYF
TRBJ1-4,TRBV5-1,NA,CASSLPGVNEKLFF
TRBJ2-2,TRBV5-1,TRBD1,CASSLANRGTGELFF
TRBJ2-7,TRBV5-4,TRBD1,CASSSRQGIHEQYF
TRBJ2-7,TRBV3-1/TRBV3-2,TRBD1,CASSQEDRGHWGEQYF
TRBJ2-1,TRBV6-1,TRBD1,CASSDRDRTYNEQFF
TRBJ2-7,TRBV4-2,NA,CASSQVLGSSYEQYF
TRBJ1-6,TRBV15,TRBD1,CATSRGGGHSPLHF
TRBJ2-7,TRBV15,NA,CATSRTAHYEQYF
TRBJ2-4,TRBV12-3/TRBV12-4,TRBD1,CASRTGENIQYF
TRBJ1-2,TRBV2,NA,CASRGTGYGYTF
TRBJ1-1,TRBV6-5,NA,CASSMARTESTEAFF
TRBJ1-2,TRBV4-1,TRBD1,CASSQDRGTNYGYTF
TRBJ1-2,TRBV5-6,NA,CATLETGSPLGYTF
TRBJ2-2,TRBV2,NA,CASSDRRAGELFF
TRBJ1-1,TRBV18,TRBD1,CASSQGQLNTEAFF
TRBJ2-1,TRBV29-1,TRBD1,CSVVRTGNEQFF
TRBJ2-5,TRBV28,TRBD2,CASSLRAGGGETQYF
TRBJ2-5,TRBV10-2,NA,CASISFGMGETQYF